The 18 T cell receptor beta chains below all came from one sample that was sequenced in a study of blood T cell repertoires in COVID-19. Libraries were prepared by immunoSEQ multiplex PCR; TCRdb keeps only in-frame clonotypes and omits some of them. The sample consists of about 59,000 clones, around 90% of them appearing once. Specimen: peripheral blood. The receptors were gathered from a man aged 80 or over with acute or convalescent COVID-19.

This chain uses TRBV2 with TRBJ2-2; maybe TRBD1 (5 bases). In germline, CDR1 is SNHLY, CDR2 FYNNEI. The CDR3 contains 18 residues. V shed 0 bases and J shed 6 bases, with 20 bases lying between them. This chain's CDR3 is CASSEAGLLGRVPGELFF. DNA for the CDR3: TGTGCCAGCAGTGAAGCGGGGTTACTGGGGCGCGTTCCCGGGGAGCTGTTTTTT.

The V call is TRBV6-6, the J call TRBJ2-3; TRBD1 matches 7 bases. Germline V gene lookup returns CDR1 MNHNY and CDR2 SVGAGI (reference sequence). This CDR3 comprises 16 residues. V was clipped by 8 bases and J by 6 bases; unmatched bases: 17. The CDR3 nucleotides are TGTGCCAGCTCCCCCCTAGGGACAGTCCCGGCGGATACGCAGTATTTT. Translated: CASSPLGTVPADTQYF.

J is TRBJ2-7 and V is TRBV19, with D perhaps TRBD2 (5 bases). V lost 3 bases and J 5 bases, leaving 11 bases between the germline ends. CDR1 is LNHDA, CDR2 SQIVND, per germline (reference sequence). CDR3 length equals 13 residues. In DNA form, the CDR3 reads TGTGCCAGTAGTATTTCGGAGGTCCACGAGCAGTACTTC. Translation: CASSISEVHEQYF.

This chain links TRBV11-2 with TRBJ2-3; 9 bases line up with TRBD1. The CDR3 runs to 15 residues. V trimming: 3 bases; J trimming: 2 bases; junction bases outside the gene matches: 3. CDR1 is SGHAT, CDR2 FQNNGV, per germline. The CDR3 DNA sequence: TGTGCCAGCAGCTTGGGGACAGGGAACACAGATACGCAGTATTTT. It encodes CASSLGTGNTDTQYF.

This clone was seen once. The V call is TRBV18, the J call TRBJ2-7, with TRBD1 identical over 10 bases. Per germline, CDR1 KGHSH and CDR2 LQKENI. V trimming: 5 bases; J trimming: 5 bases; junction bases outside the gene matches: 9. This CDR3 contains 15 residues. The DNA of the CDR3 is TGTGCCAGCTCAGCCGGGACAGGGGCATTCGACGAGCAGTACTTC. It is translated as CASSAGTGAFDEQYF.

To note about this clone: Other DNA sequences in the sample encode the same CDR3. The chain combines TRBV7-9 with TRBJ1-2; unclear D gene. Germline V CDR1 and CDR2: SEHNR, FQNEAQ (reference sequence). V shed 2 bases and J shed 2 bases, with 6 bases lying between them. The CDR3 is made up of 13 amino acids. CDR3 sequence reads: CASSLPGNYGYTF. DNA for the CDR3: TGTGCCAGCAGCTTACCGGGAAACTATGGCTACACCTTC.

The rearrangement links TRBV14 to TRBJ2-3, with no clear D. Trimming took 0 bases from V and 3 from J, leaving 10 bases between them. The V gene's germline CDR1 is SGHDN and CDR2 FVKESK. The CDR3 loop spans 15 amino acids. Here the CDR3 DNA reads TGTGCCAGCAGCCAAGATTCAAGAGTTACAGATACGCAGTATTTT. This gives the protein CASSQDSRVTDTQYF.

V gene TRBV3-1 (or the pseudogene TRBV3-2) combines with J gene TRBJ2-7, with 8 positions matching TRBD1. Per the germline V gene, CDR1 is LGHDT and CDR2 is YNNKEL (reference sequence). The V segment lost 0 bases and the J segment 5 bases; nucleotides outside the gene matches: 6. This CDR3 comprises 15 residues. The CDR3, as DNA: TGTGCCAGCAGCCAAGAAGGCAGGGGGCTCGACGAGCAGTACTTC. Residues: CASSQEGRGLDEQYF.

This clone was seen only a few times. This sequence joins TRBV30 and TRBJ1-1; D uncertain. Per germline, CDR1 GTSNPN and CDR2 SVGIG (reference sequence). V lost 2 bases, J lost 5 bases, and 12 bases lay in between. The CDR3 has 13 residues. The CDR3 is CAWSLVRVTEAFF. The CDR3, as DNA: TGTGCCTGGAGTCTCGTAAGAGTGACTGAAGCTTTCTTT.

CDR3 amino acids: CASSFRVKETQYF. CDR3 DNA sequence: TGTGCCAGCAGCTTTCGAGTAAAAGAGACCCAGTACTTC. The gene calls are TRBV7-3 and TRBJ2-5; the D is unclear. V shed 3 bases and J shed 3 bases, with 8 bases lying between them. The germline V gene has CDR1 SGHTA and CDR2 FQGTGA. The CDR3 loop spans 13 amino acids.

The chain is built from TRBV2 and TRBJ2-7; 9 nucleotides align to TRBD2. This CDR3 region has 15 residues. J was trimmed by 0 bases and V by 2 bases; bases with no gene match: 2. In germline, CDR1 is SNHLY, CDR2 FYNNEI. CDR3 bases: TGTGCCAGCAGTGAACTAGCGGGGATCTCCTACGAGCAGTACTTC. It translates to CASSELAGISYEQYF. Filled out from reference TRBV2 and TRBJ2-7, the complete variable domain reads EPEVTQTPSHQVTQMGQEVILRCVPISNHLYFYWYRQILGQKVEFLVSFYNNEISEKSEIFDDQFSVERPDGSNFTLKIRSTKLEDSAMYFCASSELAGISYEQYFGPGTRLTVT.

This clone showed up just a few times. The CDR3 coding sequence is TGTGCCAGCAGCCCAAACGAGGTAGTGGACTATGGCTACACCTTC. Translated: CASSPNEVVDYGYTF. The V call is TRBV7-9, the J call TRBJ1-2; D not certain. This CDR3 has 15 residues. Germline V gives CDR1 SEHNR, CDR2 FQNEAQ (reference sequence). V was trimmed by 5 bases and J by 3 bases, leaving 16 bases between them.

The V call is TRBV7-5, the J call TRBJ2-7; the D call of TRBD1 is as the table states it, not checked on the DNA. TRBV7-5 is a pseudogene segment. The CDR3 covers 16 residues. CDR3 in amino acids: CARSLELGQASYEQYF. CDR3 sequence (DNA): TGTGCCAGAAGCTTAGAACTGGGACAGGCCTCCTACGAGCAGTACTTC.

The chain employs TRBV30 and TRBJ2-1; TRBD2 is a possible D gene (5 bases). This CDR3 has 15 amino acids. Trimming pared 3 bases from V and 4 bases from J, leaving 16 bases between. The germline CDR1 and CDR2 sequences are GTSNPN and SVGIG (reference sequence). The CDR3 nucleotides are TGTGCCTGGAGGGGAGTAACAGACTCTTACAATGAGCAGTTCTTC. It translates to CAWRGVTDSYNEQFF. The full variable domain, completed using reference TRBV30 and TRBJ2-1, is SQTIHQWPATLVQPVGSPLSLECTVEGTSNPNLYWYRQAAGRGLQLLFYSVGIGQISSEVPQNLSASRPQDRQFILSSKKLLLSDSGFYLCAWRGVTDSYNEQFFGPGTRLTVL.

The J gene is TRBJ2-3, the V gene TRBV28; no clear D. The CDR3 contains 12 residues. Trimming shortened V by 2 bases and J by 6 bases, and 6 bases separated the two germline ends. Germline lookup yields CDR1 MDHEN and CDR2 SYDVKM. The CDR3 nucleotides are TGTGCCAGCAGTTTACTAACGGATACGCAGTATTTT. Residues: CASSLLTDTQYF.

The chain has TRBV7-6 and TRBJ1-3; D is unclear. CDR3 length: 15 amino acids. From germline, CDR1 is SGHVS and CDR2 FNYEAQ. Trimming removed 2 bases at V and 1 base at J, with 9 bases between. CDR3 coding DNA: TGTGCCAGCAGCTTAAACTGGGCGTCTGGAAACACCATATATTTT. It translates to CASSLNWASGNTIYF.

The V and J genes are TRBV6-5 and TRBJ2-7, with 10 bases lining up with TRBD1. The CDR3 length is 15 residues. From germline, CDR1 is MNHEY and CDR2 SVGAGI. V gave up 4 bases and J gave up 5 bases; unmatched junction bases: 8. The CDR3 DNA reads as TGTGCCAGCAGTTCCAGGGACAGGGGAGACAACGAGCAGTACTTC. Its translation is CASSSRDRGDNEQYF.

The rearrangement links TRBV6-5 to TRBJ2-3; perhaps TRBD1 as D (5 bases). This CDR3 is 12 amino acids long. CDR1 and CDR2 (germline): MNHEY, SVGAGI. Trimming took off 5 bases at V and 6 bases at J, with 9 bases between the two ends. The CDR3 DNA reads TGTGCCAGCAGTACCTCAGGGGATACGCAGTATTTT. It translates to CASSTSGDTQYF.